A single sample is the source of the 10 T cell receptor beta chains below, sequenced in a study of response to subunit inactivated influenza vaccine. Each CDR3 protein gets one entry after TCRdb re-called the RT-PCR reads with MiXCR. The data hold 500,000 to 650,000 distinct CDR3 sequences, with 7.5% to 8.5% observed a single time. This sample comprised PBMCs from blood, obtained less than 30 months after vaccination. These receptors all stem from a man aged 50 to 69 who received an inactivated influenza vaccine.

In its sample, this clonotype was seen many times. The chain carries TRBV12-3 or TRBV12-4 and TRBJ2-7; possibly TRBD1 for D (5 bases). The CDR3 is 15 amino acids. With 3 bases removed from V and 2 bases from J, the gap between germline ends came to 14 bases. CDR3 loop: CASSFRAGPTYEQYF. The CDR3 bases are TGTGCCAGCAGTTTTCGGGCAGGGCCCACCTACGAGCAGTACTTC.

V and J are TRBV7-9 and TRBJ2-1; either TRBD1 or TRBD2 may supply D (5 bases each). The CDR3 contains 15 residues. Germline V CDR1 and CDR2: SEHNR, FQNEAQ (reference sequence). Deletions cut 5 bases from V and 6 bases from J, with 17 bases between. DNA of the CDR3: TGTGCCAGCAGCCTGTCGGGGCCCCGAGGCAATGAGCAGTTCTTC. Encoded protein: CASSLSGPRGNEQFF.

V is TRBV5-1 and J is TRBJ1-6; no definite D call. The CDR3 totals 15 residues. Germline CDR1 and CDR2: SGHRS and YFSETQ. V was clipped by 2 bases and J by 6 bases, with 12 bases between them. This CDR3 is CASSFEERLNSPLHF. As DNA, the CDR3 is TGCGCCAGCAGCTTCGAAGAAAGACTTAATTCACCCCTCCACTTT.

This clonotype has a count of ten or more. This sequence joins TRBV20-1 and TRBJ2-7; D is undetermined. Germline CDR1 DFQATT, CDR2 SNEGSKA (reference sequence). This CDR3 region has 13 residues. V was shortened by 3 bases and J by 1 base, with 10 bases between the two germline ends. CDR3 bases: TGCAGTGCTAGGGACGTTGGATCCTACGAGCAGTACTTC. Amino acids: CSARDVGSYEQYF.

The table lists this clonotype with a few counts. The rearrangement joins TRBV21-1 to TRBJ2-1; the table gives TRBD2 as D, unverified against the DNA. TRBV21-1 is assigned pseudogene status. The CDR3 runs to 14 residues. CDR3 in amino acids: CASRLARGYNEQFF. CDR3 DNA sequence: TGTGCTAGCAGACTAGCGAGAGGTTACAATGAGCAGTTCTTC.

V usage is TRBV6-1 and J usage is TRBJ2-3, with a weak D call TRBD1 (6 bases). V lost 5 bases and J 9 bases, leaving 15 bases between the germline ends. The germline V gene encodes CDR1 MNHNS and CDR2 SASEGT. The CDR3 covers 13 residues. CDR3 coding DNA: TGTGCCAGCAGTCCAGGGGCCGCCGGCACGCAGTATTTT. It specifies CASSPGAAGTQYF.

This clonotype has more than one count but fewer than ten. This could be a read error, since a much larger clone is one nucleotide away. The CDR3: CASSSGLASYEQYF. The CDR3 DNA is TGTGCCAGCAGCTCGGGACTAGCGTCCTACGAGCAGTACTTC. The chain links TRBV5-6 to TRBJ2-7; the match to TRBD2 covers 10 bases. The CDR3 runs 14 residues. Trimming removed 3 bases from V and 1 base from J; junction bases left unmatched: 1. Germline loops: CDR1 SGHDT, CDR2 YYEEEE. Full variable domain (outside the CDR3, taken from reference TRBV5-6 and TRBJ2-7): DAGVTQSPTHLIKTRGQQVTLRCSPKSGHDTVSWYQQALGQGPQFIFQYYEEEERQRGNFPDRFSGHQFPNYSSELNVNALLLGDSALYLCASSSGLASYEQYFGPGTRLTVT.

The gene calls are TRBV6-1 and TRBJ1-1; 9 positions match TRBD1. This CDR3 is built from 16 residues. Per germline, CDR1 MNHNS and CDR2 SASEGT. After removal of 7 bases from V and 5 bases from J, the junction contained 14 bases not matched to a gene. The CDR3 sequence: CASISTPGQGKTEAFF. In nucleotides, the CDR3 is TGTGCCAGCATCTCCACGCCGGGACAGGGCAAGACTGAAGCTTTCTTT.

This rearrangement joins TRBV16 to TRBJ1-5; no clear D gene. Germline assignment: CDR1 KGHSY and CDR2 FQNENV. With 8 bases removed from V and 0 bases from J, the gap between germline ends came to 14 bases. The CDR3 spans 15 residues. CDR3 sequence reads: CASLGRLNSNQPQHF. DNA of the CDR3: TGTGCCAGCCTCGGACGACTCAATAGCAATCAGCCCCAGCATTTT.

This clonotype occurred many times. The chain couples TRBV7-9 to TRBJ2-3, with D possibly matching TRBD1 (5 bases). The CDR3 consists of 15 residues. Trimming removed 2 bases at V and 1 base at J, with 10 bases between. Germline V lookup: CDR1 SEHNR, CDR2 FQNEAQ (reference sequence). CDR3: CASSLITGRTDTQYF. The CDR3, as DNA: TGTGCCAGCAGCTTAATTACAGGACGCACAGATACGCAGTATTTT.